This entry describes one T cell receptor (beta chain). Antigen: not known. Profiling of TCR beta VDJ combinations and CDR3 sequences used genomic DNA as template. MiXCR, applied by TCRdb to the reads, yields one record per CDR3 protein. The data contain approximately 170,000 distinct CDR3 sequences, about 60% of them seen just once; the ten biggest clones take up over 40%. The data are from a study of CD8+CD57+ T cells in acquired aplastic anemia. Study observations and caveats: A set of more than 25 CD8+ CDR3 sequences was shared between patients and controls, and these sequences appeared highly expressed in patients. Between patients and controls, CD8+ Simpson's diversity did not vary significantly.

The CDR3 consists of 15 residues. J gave up 1 base and V 1 base, and 2 bases lay outside the gene matches. This chain joins TRBV12-3 or TRBV12-4 and TRBJ2-3, with 7 bases matching TRBD2. The sample comprised sorted CD4+, CD8+, or CD8+CD57+ T cells (not recorded which) from PBMCs. The receptor was derived from a human donor in good health. The CDR3 region has the DNA TGTGCCAGCAGTTTAGGGGCGGGAGGCACAGATACGCAGTATTTT. Protein sequence: CASSLGAGGTDTQYF.